The next 2 T cell receptor beta chains were all read from a single sample in a study of T cell repertoires in cytomegalovirus infection. In TCRdb, the reads were re-called with MiXCR into one record per CDR3 protein. The sample comprises approximately 140,000 distinct CDR3 sequences, approximately 5.9% of which are singletons, and about a sixth rests with the top ten. Sequenced input: PBMCs. These TCRs come from a human donor in good health (CMV status not recorded). Some clones in this sample may be carry-over from other donors' samples.

This clonotype has a count of ten or more. The chain's CDR3 is CSARSLANTEAFF. CDR3 DNA sequence: TGCAGTGCTAGGTCTTTGGCGAACACTGAAGCTTTCTTT. V is TRBV20-1 and J is TRBJ1-1; D is unclear. Germline CDR1 reads DFQATT; CDR2 reads SNEGSKA (reference sequence). The V end lost 3 bases, the J end lost 1 base, and 9 bases lay between the germline ends. CDR3 length: 13 amino acids.

This clonotype was counted many times. The chain uses TRBV7-8 and TRBJ2-7; a possible D gene is TRBD1 (6 bases). The V gene's germline CDR1 is SGHVS and CDR2 FQNEAQ. CDR3 length: 13 amino acids. Trimming stripped 5 bases from V and 6 bases from J, with 14 bases between. The CDR3 loop is CASSQETGFEQYF. The CDR3 nucleotides read TGTGCCAGCAGCCAGGAAACAGGGTTCGAGCAGTACTTC.